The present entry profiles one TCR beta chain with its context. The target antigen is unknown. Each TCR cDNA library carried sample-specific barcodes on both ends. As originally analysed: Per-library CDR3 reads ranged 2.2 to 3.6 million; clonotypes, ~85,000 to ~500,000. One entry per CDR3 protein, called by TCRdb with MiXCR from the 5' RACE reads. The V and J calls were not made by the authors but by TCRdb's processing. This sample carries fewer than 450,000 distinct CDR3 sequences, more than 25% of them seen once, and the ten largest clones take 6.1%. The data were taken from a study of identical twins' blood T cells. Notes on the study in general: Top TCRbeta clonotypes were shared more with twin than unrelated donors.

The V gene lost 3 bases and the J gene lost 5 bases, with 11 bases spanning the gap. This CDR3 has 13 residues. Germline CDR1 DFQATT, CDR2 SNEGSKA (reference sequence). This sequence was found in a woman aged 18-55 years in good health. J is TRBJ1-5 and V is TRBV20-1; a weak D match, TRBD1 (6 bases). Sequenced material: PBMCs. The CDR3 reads CSASSRGHQPQHF. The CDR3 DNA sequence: TGCAGTGCTAGTTCCAGGGGTCATCAGCCCCAGCATTTT.